A single sample gave rise to the 30 T cell receptor beta chains below, sequenced in a study of cytomegalovirus exposure and HLA in healthy donors. PCR involved 60 Vbeta and 13 Jbeta primers. Only in-frame clones appear in the TCRdb table, and some are missing; sequencing was by immunoSEQ multiplex PCR. The data show 130,000 or so clones, about 80% seen once. The specimen sequenced was PBMCs. The receptor source for this set is a woman in her 40s in good health and CMV-seronegative.

The chain joins TRBV25-1 to TRBJ1-1, with 11 bases identical to TRBD1. V lost 0 bases, J lost 11 bases, and 2 bases stayed unmatched. The CDR3 has 13 amino acids. Germline lookup yields CDR1 MGHDK and CDR2 SYGVNS. CDR3 residues: CASSEYRDRGAFF. DNA for the CDR3: TGTGCCAGCAGTGAATATAGGGACAGGGGGGCTTTCTTT.

The gene calls are TRBV4-1 and TRBJ1-4; D gene ambiguous. Looked up from germline, CDR1 is MGHRA and CDR2 is YSYEKL. Trimming removed 2 bases from V and 2 bases from J, with 9 bases in between. The CDR3 runs 15 residues. The CDR3 DNA is TGCGCCAGCAGCCAATTGGGGAGCACTAATGAAAAACTGTTTTTT. Translation gives CASSQLGSTNEKLFF.

The chain employs TRBV5-1 and TRBJ1-4; D is perhaps TRBD1 (6 bases). V gave up 3 bases and J gave up 8 bases, with 17 bases separating them. Germline V lookup: CDR1 SGHRS, CDR2 YFSETQ. This CDR3 spans 15 amino acids. In DNA, the CDR3 is TGCGCCAGCAGCTCCAGACAGGCCGACCGGGAAAAACTGTTTTTT. Amino acids: CASSSRQADREKLFF.

The chain uses TRBV5-1 and TRBJ1-1; 8 bases fit TRBD1. Per the germline V gene, CDR1 is SGHRS and CDR2 is YFSETQ. Trimming cost V 1 base and J 6 bases; bases outside gene matches: 11. The CDR3 contains 16 residues. CDR3 residues: CASSLYGQGLIPEAFF. Written as DNA, the CDR3 is TGCGCCAGCAGCTTGTACGGACAGGGTCTAATTCCTGAAGCTTTCTTT.

The V gene is TRBV19, the J gene TRBJ2-5; tentatively, D is TRBD1 (6 bases). V was trimmed by 8 bases and J by 1 base, leaving 14 bases between them. This CDR3 is built from 14 residues. The germline V gene encodes CDR1 LNHDA and CDR2 SQIVND (reference sequence). CDR3 bases: TGTGCCAGTTCCCGACGGGACACCCAAGAGACCCAGTACTTC. Amino acids: CASSRRDTQETQYF.

The gene calls are TRBV18 and TRBJ2-7, with 7 nucleotides matching TRBD2. The ends lost 2 bases at V and 0 bases at J; junction bases unmatched: 4. Germline V gives CDR1 KGHSH, CDR2 LQKENI. This CDR3 spans 15 amino acids. CDR3 coding DNA: TGTGCCAGCTCACCATCTCGACTAGCCTCCTACGAGCAGTACTTC. As protein: CASSPSRLASYEQYF.

The chain carries TRBV6-5 and TRBJ2-1, with a tentative D call TRBD2 (5 bases). Deletions cut 0 bases from V and 9 bases from J, with 12 bases between. Germline V CDR1 and CDR2: MNHEY, SVGAGI. The length of the CDR3 is 14 residues. Here the CDR3 reads CASSYSPSWGEQFF. The CDR3 nucleotides are TGTGCCAGCAGTTACTCGCCTAGCTGGGGTGAGCAGTTCTTC.

V usage is TRBV4-3 and J usage is TRBJ2-3, with D tentatively TRBD1 (6 bases). The CDR3 has 15 amino acids. The V and J ends lost 4 bases and 1 base respectively, with 12 bases between them. In germline, CDR1 is LGHNA, CDR2 YSLEER. The CDR3: CASSLTGGGTDTQYF. The CDR3 region has the DNA TGCGCCAGCAGCCTGACAGGCGGCGGCACAGATACGCAGTATTTT.

This clone was recorded a few times. This rearrangement joins TRBV5-1 to TRBJ1-2, with a tentative D call TRBD1 (6 bases). Trimming removed 5 bases at V and 5 bases at J, with 16 bases between. The germline V gene encodes CDR1 SGHRS and CDR2 YFSETQ. There are 14 residues in the CDR3. The DNA for the CDR3 is TGCGCCAGCAGTGTCAGGGGCGACTATTATGGCTACACCTTC. It specifies CASSVRGDYYGYTF.

This clone was recorded only once. The CDR3 spells CASSKSGSSYNEQFF. CDR3 in DNA: TGTGCCAGTAGTAAGAGCGGGAGCTCCTACAATGAGCAGTTCTTC. The chain is built from TRBV19 and TRBJ2-1; 8 bases map to TRBD2. CDR1 and CDR2 (germline): LNHDA, SQIVND (reference sequence). The CDR3 has 15 amino acids. Trimming removed 4 bases from V and 0 bases from J; junction bases left unmatched: 2.

The chain is built from TRBV9 and TRBJ2-3; the D gene is possibly TRBD2 (5 bases). Germline CDR1 is SGDLS and CDR2 is YYNGEE. The CDR3 covers 16 residues. Trimming took off 0 bases at V and 5 bases at J, with 16 bases between the two ends. CDR3 amino acids: CASSVGASRFKDTQYF. Here the CDR3 DNA reads TGTGCCAGCAGCGTAGGGGCTAGCCGGTTCAAAGATACGCAGTATTTT.

The chain carries TRBV30 and TRBJ2-1; 8 bases map to TRBD2. This CDR3 is built from 12 residues. Germline V gene sequence: CDR1 GTSNPN, CDR2 SVGIG (reference sequence). The J segment lost 9 bases and the V segment lost 2 bases, leaving 3 bases of the junction unmatched. Here the CDR3 reads CAWSRLAGEQFF. The CDR3 DNA reads as TGTGCCTGGAGTAGGCTAGCGGGTGAGCAGTTCTTC.

The V gene is TRBV5-4, the J gene TRBJ1-4; 8 nucleotides align to TRBD1. V lost 4 bases, J lost 3 bases, and 5 bases stayed unmatched. The CDR3 totals 15 residues. From germline, CDR1 is SGHNT and CDR2 YYREEE (reference sequence). The CDR3 region has the DNA TGTGCCAGCAGCCCGGACAGGGAAGCTAATGAAAAACTGTTTTTT. Translating gives CASSPDREANEKLFF.

The chain couples TRBV7-9 to TRBJ2-7; perhaps TRBD2 as D (5 bases). Trimming left V 3 bases short and J 4 bases short, with 13 bases between. In germline, CDR1 is SEHNR, CDR2 FQNEAQ (reference sequence). The CDR3 extends over 14 amino acids. This CDR3 is CASSLQDSSYEQYF. The CDR3 region has the DNA TGTGCCAGCAGCTTGCAGGACTCCTCTTACGAGCAGTACTTC.

V usage is TRBV11-1 and J usage is TRBJ2-3; D may be TRBD2 (8 bases). V was clipped by 7 bases and J by 4 bases, with 18 bases between them. The CDR3 contains 15 residues. The germline V gene has CDR1 SGHAT and CDR2 FQDESV (reference sequence). CDR3 coding DNA: TGTGCCAGCACCGTAGCGGGACAGAGTTCAGATACGCAGTATTTT. The encoded protein is CASTVAGQSSDTQYF.

The table lists this clone with a count of one. V gene TRBV19 combines with J gene TRBJ2-3, with D perhaps TRBD1 (6 bases). The germline V gene has CDR1 LNHDA and CDR2 SQIVND (reference sequence). The CDR3 totals 14 residues. Trimming cost V 2 bases and J 4 bases, with 10 bases left between them. CDR3 nucleotide sequence: TGTGCCAGTAGTATATCAGGGGAAGCAGATACGCAGTATTTT. Protein: CASSISGEADTQYF. Full variable domain (remainder filled in from reference TRBV19 and TRBJ2-3): DGGITQSPKYLFRKEGQNVTLSCEQNLNHDAMYWYRQDPGQGLRLIYYSQIVNDFQKGDIAEGYSVSREKKESFPLTVTSAQKNPTAFYLCASSISGEADTQYFGPGTRLTVL.

V and J are TRBV9 and TRBJ1-1; no reliable D call. Germline V CDR1 and CDR2: SGDLS, YYNGEE. The V end was cut by 0 bases, the J end by 3 bases, with 18 bases between. The CDR3 is 17 amino acids. CDR3 DNA: TGTGCCAGCAGCGTAGAGTTAGTCACGACGAGCGACACTGAAGCTTTCTTT. Translated, it gives CASSVELVTTSDTEAFF.

The rearrangement links TRBV5-4 to TRBJ1-4, with D possibly matching TRBD1 (6 bases). V was clipped by 4 bases and J by 8 bases, with 15 bases between them. The CDR3 spans 14 residues. Germline lookup yields CDR1 SGHNT and CDR2 YYREEE (reference sequence). CDR3 region: CASSQQGAGEKLFF. The CDR3 nucleotides are TGTGCCAGCAGCCAACAGGGAGCGGGGGAAAAACTGTTTTTT.

The chain employs TRBV28 and TRBJ1-1, with D unclear. The CDR3 has 17 amino acids. The germline V gene has CDR1 MDHEN and CDR2 SYDVKM. The V end lost 4 bases, the J end lost 1 base, and 19 bases lay between the germline ends. DNA for the CDR3: TGTGCCAGCAGTTCGCAGACCAAGAGTAGACAGAACACTGAAGCTTTCTTT. Amino acids: CASSSQTKSRQNTEAFF.

The genes are TRBV6-5 and TRBJ1-2; tentatively, D is TRBD1 (6 bases). V was pared by 5 bases and J by 5 bases, with 12 bases between. Germline CDR1 MNHEY, CDR2 SVGAGI. The CDR3 runs 13 residues. CDR3 DNA: TGTGCCAGCAGTAAAAACAGGGCTTATGGCTACACCTTC. Amino acids: CASSKNRAYGYTF.

The chain recombines TRBV4-3 with TRBJ2-1; TRBD1 might be the D (7 bases). The V and J ends lost 3 bases and 8 bases respectively, with 23 bases between them. The CDR3 is 17 amino acids. CDR1 LGHNA and CDR2 YSLEER come from the germline V gene. CDR3 loop: CASSQLLDRVPGDEQFF. The CDR3 nucleotides read TGCGCCAGCAGCCAGCTACTCGACAGGGTTCCGGGGGATGAGCAGTTCTTC.

A remark on this clone: The junction and the germline gene differ at one end; a read error may be behind it. The CDR3 here is CSSSFREREAFF. CDR3 DNA sequence: TGTTCCAGCAGCTTTAGGGAGCGGGAAGCTTTCTTT. This sequence joins TRBV7-9 and TRBJ1-1; D gene unclear. This CDR3 is built from 12 residues. CDR1 and CDR2 from the germline V gene are SEHNR and FQNEAQ (reference sequence).

The chain joins TRBV30 to TRBJ1-3; D gene unclear. Germline V gene lookup returns CDR1 GTSNPN and CDR2 SVGIG (reference sequence). V was clipped by 3 bases and J by 7 bases, with 13 bases between them. This CDR3 has 13 amino acids. CDR3: CAWRPSSGNTIYF. The DNA of the CDR3 is TGTGCCTGGAGGCCTTCGTCGGGGAACACCATATATTTT. Combining the CDR3 with reference TRBV30 and TRBJ1-3 gives the whole variable domain SQTIHQWPATLVQPVGSPLSLECTVEGTSNPNLYWYRQAAGRGLQLLFYSVGIGQISSEVPQNLSASRPQDRQFILSSKKLLLSDSGFYLCAWRPSSGNTIYFGEGSWLTVV.

Notes on this clone: One end of the junction is discordant with germline, which a read error may explain. This chain links TRBV2 with TRBJ2-7, with 9 nucleotides matching TRBD1. The CDR3 totals 14 residues. Germline loops: CDR1 SNHLY, CDR2 FYNNEI. In DNA form, the CDR3 reads TGTGCCAGCAGTGAAGCCAACACTCGTGGGACAGGGACCTTC. Translated, it gives CASSEANTRGTGTF. Using reference TRBV2 and TRBJ2-7 for the parts outside the CDR3, the full variable domain is EPEVTQTPSHQVTQMGQEVILRCVPISNHLYFYWYRQILGQKVEFLVSFYNNEISEKSEIFDDQFSVERPDGSNFTLKIRSTKLEDSAMYFCASSEANTRGTGTFGPGTRLTVT.

For the CDR3, the DNA is TGTGCCAGCAGTTTACACACAGGGGGCAATCAGCCCCAGCATTTT. This codes for CASSLHTGGNQPQHF. The genes are TRBV28 and TRBJ1-5; 7 bases align to TRBD1. Germline V CDR1 and CDR2: MDHEN, SYDVKM. The CDR3 extends over 15 amino acids. V lost 2 bases and J lost 2; bases outside the gene matches: 3.

V and J are TRBV5-1 and TRBJ2-1, with TRBD1 matching 7 bases. CDR3 length equals 15 residues. The V gene's germline CDR1 is SGHRS and CDR2 YFSETQ. V lost 0 bases and J lost 2; bases outside the gene matches: 2. CDR3: CASSLEGAAYNEQFF. The CDR3, as DNA: TGCGCCAGCAGCTTGGAGGGGGCCGCCTACAATGAGCAGTTCTTC.

This chain connects TRBV23-1 to TRBJ2-1; D possibly corresponds to TRBD1 (7 bases). TRBV23-1 is an ORF for which the function is uncertain. The CDR3 loop spans 18 amino acids. V was shortened by 6 bases and J by 1 base, with 22 bases between the two germline ends. CDR3 in DNA: TGCGCCAGCAGCCCGGGGGCGACAGGGAAAAGGTCCTACAATGAGCAGTTCTTC. Encoded protein: CASSPGATGKRSYNEQFF.

The J gene is TRBJ2-1, the V gene TRBV4-1; TRBD2 matches at 7 bases. Germline trimming cut 2 bases from V and 2 bases from J; bases unmatched to any gene: 3. Looked up from germline, CDR1 is MGHRA and CDR2 is YSYEKL. This CDR3 has 15 amino acids. CDR3 sequence: CASSQFLAAYNEQFF. CDR3 DNA: TGCGCCAGCAGCCAATTCCTAGCGGCCTACAATGAGCAGTTCTTC.

This clone was observed a handful of times. The rearrangement links TRBV2 to TRBJ2-3, with TRBD2 matching 7 bases. J lost 4 bases, V lost 9 bases, and 7 bases had no gene match. Germline V CDR1 and CDR2: SNHLY, FYNNEI. CDR3 length: 13 amino acids. The DNA of the CDR3 is TGTGCCAGACGACTAGCTTCACCAGATACGCAGTATTTT. It codes for CARRLASPDTQYF.

The chain has TRBV21-1 and TRBJ2-7; TRBD1 reflects the table's D call only, with no check against the DNA. TRBV21-1 is labeled a pseudogene. This CDR3 contains 15 residues. The CDR3 sequence: CASSTSSTGDDEQYF. CDR3 nucleotides: TGTGCCAGCAGCACGTCCTCGACAGGGGACGACGAGCAGTACTTC.